This T cell receptor (beta chain) was identified in a study of T cells in Graves' hyperthyroidism and ophthalmopathy. General observations from the study: Through a model of 13 V-J features, ophthalmopathy was separated from stable hyperthyroidism.

This clonotype was seen only once. Its antigen remains unknown. RNA transcripts were the template for amplifying TCR beta CDR3 regions. The TCR CDR3 was amplified in a first-round RT-PCR using the HTBI primer set. TCRdb fed the multiplex PCR reads into MiXCR, producing one record per CDR3 protein. The sample comprises 360,000 or so distinct CDR3 sequences, 19% of which are singletons, and 3.7% rests with the top ten. The source material was blood. The receptor was isolated from a woman younger than 35 with Graves' hyperthyroidism.

The CDR3 protein is CATSTSRDRAYEQYF. In nucleotides, the CDR3 is TGTGCCACCAGCACGAGCCGGGACAGGGCCTACGAGCAGTACTTC. V gene TRBV15 combines with J gene TRBJ2-7; 9 positions agree with TRBD1. The V gene's germline CDR1 is LNHNV and CDR2 YYDKDF (reference sequence). The CDR3 extends over 15 amino acids. V was pared by 4 bases and J by 2 bases, with 6 bases of the junction left unmatched. Looking up the rest from reference TRBV15 and TRBJ2-7 gives the full variable domain: DAMVIQNPRYQVTQFGKPVTLSCSQTLNHNVMYWYQQKSSQAPKLLFHYYDKDFNNEADTPDNFQSRRPNTSFCFLDIRSPGLGDTAMYLCATSTSRDRAYEQYFGPGTRLTVT.